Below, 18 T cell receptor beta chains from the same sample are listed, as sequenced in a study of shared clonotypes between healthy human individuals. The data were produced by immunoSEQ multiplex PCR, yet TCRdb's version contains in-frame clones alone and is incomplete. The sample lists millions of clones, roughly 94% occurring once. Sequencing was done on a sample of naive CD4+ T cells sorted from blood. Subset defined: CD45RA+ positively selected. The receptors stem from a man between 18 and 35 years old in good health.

CDR3 nucleotides: TGTGCCAGCAGCACCAAACAGGGAACTAATGAAAAACTGTTTTTT. Translated: CASSTKQGTNEKLFF. This sequence joins TRBV5-4 and TRBJ1-4; perhaps TRBD1 as D (6 bases). Germline CDR1 is SGHNT and CDR2 is YYREEE (reference sequence). There are 15 residues in the CDR3. The ends were cut back, 4 bases at V and 1 base at J, with 11 bases in the middle.

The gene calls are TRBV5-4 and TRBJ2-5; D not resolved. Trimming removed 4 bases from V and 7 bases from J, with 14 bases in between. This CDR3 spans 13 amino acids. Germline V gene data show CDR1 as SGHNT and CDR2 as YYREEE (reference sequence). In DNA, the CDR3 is TGTGCCAGCAGCCATGACCCCGGCGGGACCCAGTACTTC. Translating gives CASSHDPGGTQYF.

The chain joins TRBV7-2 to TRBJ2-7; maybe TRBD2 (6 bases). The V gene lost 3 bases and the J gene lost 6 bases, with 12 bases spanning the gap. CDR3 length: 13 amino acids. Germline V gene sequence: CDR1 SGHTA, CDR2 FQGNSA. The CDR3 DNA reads TGTGCCAGCAGCTTTCGGGAGAAGGTCGAGCAGTACTTC. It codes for CASSFREKVEQYF.

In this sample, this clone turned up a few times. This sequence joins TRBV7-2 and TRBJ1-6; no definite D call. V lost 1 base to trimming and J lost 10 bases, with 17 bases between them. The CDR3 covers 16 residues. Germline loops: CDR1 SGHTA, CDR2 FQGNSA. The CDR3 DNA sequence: TGTGCCAGCAGCTTAGAGCTCGGCTTTGGGAGCTCACCCCTCCACTTT. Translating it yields CASSLELGFGSSPLHF.

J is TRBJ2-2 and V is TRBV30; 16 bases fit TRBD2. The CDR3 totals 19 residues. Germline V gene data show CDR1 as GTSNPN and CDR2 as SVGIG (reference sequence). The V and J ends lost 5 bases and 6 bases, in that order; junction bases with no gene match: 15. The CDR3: CAWRTPGLAGGRRPGELFF. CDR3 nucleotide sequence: TGTGCCTGGCGGACACCGGGACTAGCGGGGGGGCGGAGGCCCGGGGAGCTGTTTTTT.

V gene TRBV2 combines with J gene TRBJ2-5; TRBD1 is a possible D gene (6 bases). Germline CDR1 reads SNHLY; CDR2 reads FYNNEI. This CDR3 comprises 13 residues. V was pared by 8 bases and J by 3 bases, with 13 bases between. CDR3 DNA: TGTGCCAGCGGAAGAAACAGGGAAGAGACCCAGTACTTC. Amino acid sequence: CASGRNREETQYF.

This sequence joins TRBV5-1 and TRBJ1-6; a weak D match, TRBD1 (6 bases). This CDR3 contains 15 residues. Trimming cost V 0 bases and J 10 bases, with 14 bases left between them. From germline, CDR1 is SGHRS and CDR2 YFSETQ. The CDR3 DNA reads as TGCGCCAGCAGCTTGGCGGGACAACTCCAATCACCCCTCCACTTT. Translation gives CASSLAGQLQSPLHF. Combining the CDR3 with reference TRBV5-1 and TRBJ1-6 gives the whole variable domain KAGVTQTPRYLIKTRGQQVTLSCSPISGHRSVSWYQQTPGQGLQFLFEYFSETQRNKGNFPGRFSGRQFSNSRSEMNVSTLELGDSALYLCASSLAGQLQSPLHFGNGTRLTVT.

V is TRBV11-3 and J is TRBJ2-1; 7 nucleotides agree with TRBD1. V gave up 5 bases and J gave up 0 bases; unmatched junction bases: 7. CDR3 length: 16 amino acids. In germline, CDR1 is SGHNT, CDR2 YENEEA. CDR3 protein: CASSRTGASSYNEQFF. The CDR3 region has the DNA TGTGCCAGCAGCCGAACAGGGGCGAGCTCCTACAATGAGCAGTTCTTC.

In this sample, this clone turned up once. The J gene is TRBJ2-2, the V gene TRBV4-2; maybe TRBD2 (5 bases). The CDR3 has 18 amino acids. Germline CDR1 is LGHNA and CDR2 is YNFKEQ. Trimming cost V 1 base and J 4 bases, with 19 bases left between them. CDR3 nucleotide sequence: TGTGCCAGCAGCCAAGCCGGAGGCGGGCTGGGGAGCACCGGGGAGCTGTTTTTT. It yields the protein CASSQAGGGLGSTGELFF.

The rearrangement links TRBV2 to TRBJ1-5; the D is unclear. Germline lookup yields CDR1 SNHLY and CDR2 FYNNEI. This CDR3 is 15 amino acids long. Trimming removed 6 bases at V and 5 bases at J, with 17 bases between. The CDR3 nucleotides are TGTGCCAGCAGGGTAGAGGGTTTTGGCCATCAGCCCCAGCATTTT. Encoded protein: CASRVEGFGHQPQHF.

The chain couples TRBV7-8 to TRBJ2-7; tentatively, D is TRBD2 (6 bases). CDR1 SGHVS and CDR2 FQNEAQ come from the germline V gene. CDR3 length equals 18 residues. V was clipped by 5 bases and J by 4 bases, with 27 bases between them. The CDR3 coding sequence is TGTGCCAGCAGCCACGTTATTCGGGCGAGGAGGGGAGGATACGAGCAGTACTTC. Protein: CASSHVIRARRGGYEQYF.

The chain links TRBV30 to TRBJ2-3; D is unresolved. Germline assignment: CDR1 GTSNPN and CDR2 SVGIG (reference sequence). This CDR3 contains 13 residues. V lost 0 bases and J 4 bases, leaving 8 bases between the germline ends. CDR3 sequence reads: CAWSVHLSDTQYF. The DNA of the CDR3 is TGTGCCTGGAGTGTACACCTGTCAGATACGCAGTATTTT.

The CDR3 region has the DNA TGTGCCAGCAGTTCGACAGGGTTCGGCCAGACCCAGTACTTC. Residues: CASSSTGFGQTQYF. The chain uses TRBV2 and TRBJ2-5; 7 nucleotides line up with TRBD1. V was clipped by 5 bases and J by 6 bases; unmatched bases: 9. This CDR3 is 14 amino acids long. In germline, CDR1 is SNHLY, CDR2 FYNNEI.

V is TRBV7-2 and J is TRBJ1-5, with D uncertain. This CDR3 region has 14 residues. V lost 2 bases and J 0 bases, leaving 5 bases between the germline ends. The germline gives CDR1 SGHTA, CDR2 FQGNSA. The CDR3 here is CASSLMSSNQPQHF. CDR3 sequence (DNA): TGTGCCAGCAGCTTAATGAGTAGCAATCAGCCCCAGCATTTT.

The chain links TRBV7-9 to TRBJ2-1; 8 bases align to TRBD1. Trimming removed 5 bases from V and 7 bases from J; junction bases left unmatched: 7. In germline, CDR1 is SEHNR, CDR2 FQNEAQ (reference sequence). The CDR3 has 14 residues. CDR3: CASSPDRVGNEQFF. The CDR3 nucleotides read TGTGCCAGCAGCCCGGACAGGGTGGGGAATGAGCAGTTCTTC.

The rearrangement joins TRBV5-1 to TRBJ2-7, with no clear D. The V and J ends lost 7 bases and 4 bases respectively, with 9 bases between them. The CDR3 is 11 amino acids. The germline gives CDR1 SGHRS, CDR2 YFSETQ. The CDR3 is CASRQTYEQYF. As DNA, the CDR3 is TGCGCCAGCCGGCAAACGTACGAGCAGTACTTC.

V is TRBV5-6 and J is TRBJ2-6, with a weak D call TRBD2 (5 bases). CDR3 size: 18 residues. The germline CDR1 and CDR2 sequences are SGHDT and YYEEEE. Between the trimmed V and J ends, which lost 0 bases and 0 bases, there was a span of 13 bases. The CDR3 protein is CASSLAGKGHSGANVLTF. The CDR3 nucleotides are TGTGCCAGCAGCTTGGCGGGAAAGGGCCACTCTGGGGCCAACGTCCTGACTTTC.

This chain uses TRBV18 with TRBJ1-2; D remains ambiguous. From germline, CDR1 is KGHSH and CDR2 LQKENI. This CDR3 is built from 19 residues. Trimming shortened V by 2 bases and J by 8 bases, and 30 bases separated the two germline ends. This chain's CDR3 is CASSPIVAPVDVSNKGYTF. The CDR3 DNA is TGTGCCAGCTCACCAATAGTGGCCCCAGTGGACGTCTCCAATAAGGGCTACACCTTC.